A single sample gave rise to the 5 T cell receptor beta chains below, sequenced in a study of cytomegalovirus exposure and HLA in healthy donors. PCR employed 60 Vbeta and 13 Jbeta primers. Some clones are missing from TCRdb's copy, which holds only in-frame ones; the method was immunoSEQ multiplex PCR. Of 130,000 to 150,000 clones listed, over 60% are singletons. The specimen sequenced was PBMCs. The source of these receptors is a woman aged 30 to 39 in good health and CMV-seronegative.

In this sample, this clone turned up once. The V gene is TRBV19, the J gene TRBJ1-1; the D gene is possibly TRBD1 (5 bases). CDR3 length: 17 amino acids. Trimming left V 3 bases short and J 0 bases short, with 17 bases between. Germline V gene data show CDR1 as LNHDA and CDR2 as SQIVND (reference sequence). In DNA form, the CDR3 reads TGTGCCAGTAGTATGCAGGGCGGAGACTTCATGAACACTGAAGCTTTCTTT. It translates to CASSMQGGDFMNTEAFF.

This clone was counted between two and nine times. The rearrangement joins TRBV7-8 to TRBJ2-2, with TRBD2 matching 7 bases. CDR1 is SGHVS and CDR2 is FQNEAQ in the germline V gene. Germline trimming cut 8 bases from V and 4 bases from J; bases unmatched to any gene: 7. The CDR3 contains 14 residues. CDR3 coding DNA: TGTGCCAGCCGCCGGGGGGTGAGCACCGGGGAGCTGTTTTTT. Translated: CASRRGVSTGELFF.

The chain recombines TRBV18 with TRBJ1-1; the match to TRBD1 covers 7 bases. V trimming: 2 bases; J trimming: 5 bases; junction bases outside the gene matches: 8. Germline CDR1 and CDR2: KGHSH and LQKENI. This CDR3 contains 15 residues. The CDR3 region has the DNA TGTGCCAGCTCACCATCAGGGGGAGTATTAACTGAAGCTTTCTTT. This gives the protein CASSPSGGVLTEAFF. Full variable domain (outside the CDR3, taken from reference TRBV18 and TRBJ1-1): NAGVMQNPRHLVRRRGQEARLRCSPMKGHSHVYWYRQLPEEGLKFMVYLQKENIIDESGMPKERFSAEFPKEGPSILRIQQVVRGDSAAYFCASSPSGGVLTEAFFGQGTRLTVV.

This rearrangement joins TRBV9 to TRBJ2-1, with D tentatively TRBD1 (6 bases). The CDR3 loop spans 15 amino acids. Trimming pared 2 bases from V and 5 bases from J, leaving 14 bases between. Per germline, CDR1 SGDLS and CDR2 YYNGEE. CDR3: CASSVSGGPNNEQFF. CDR3 nucleotides: TGTGCCAGCAGCGTCAGTGGGGGCCCCAACAATGAGCAGTTCTTC.

This chain links TRBV6-1 with TRBJ1-2; maybe TRBD1 (5 bases). The V and J ends lost 7 bases and 5 bases respectively, with 14 bases between them. CDR1 and CDR2 from the germline V gene are MNHNS and SASEGT. This CDR3 comprises 13 residues. The CDR3 DNA is TGTGCCAGCATTTCCGACAGAATATATGGCTACACCTTC. Its protein is CASISDRIYGYTF.